Listed here is a single TCR beta chain. The antigen it binds to is not known. The sample holds no much larger clone one base away, and base qualities are not on file. From V the trimming removes 3 bases and from J it removes 5 bases, while the gene matches leave 9 bases of the junction unaccounted for. CDR1 and CDR2 (KGHSH, LQKENI) derive from the germline V gene. The CDR3 starts with the cysteine, ends with the phenylalanine, and has 16 residues. Of all the DNA, just the CDR3 is kept, 48 bases in frame from base 1. The data stem from a study of blood T cell repertoires in COVID-19 (TCRdb year 2020). About the investigation overall: Samples from collaborators originated in the United States, Italy and Spain and spanned both the acute and convalescent phases of COVID-19. The prospective study material was composed of cDNA or gDNA derived from T cells, B-cell-depleted T cells, or PBMCs. The dataset comprised deeply sampled blood TCRbeta repertoires from subjects exposed to, actively infected with, or recovered from COVID-19. The repertoires were made available in a free public database intended to serve as a resource for research on the immune response to SARS-CoV-2. Samples came from the ongoing ImmuneRACE study (first 160 participants) plus 1,254 subjects from 6 global collaborators. The sample metadata nearly always contained a de-identified subject ID, COVID-19 status, age in years and sex. HLA class I and class II types, where available, came from metadata supplied by the sample provider rather than from assay-based typing. Results and caveats for the whole study, not just this receptor: The amount of clinical and demographic metadata varied by source and participant and was provided uncurated.

Each collaborating institution followed its own protocols to collect whole blood in K2EDTA tubes. For TCRbeta analysis, collaborators shipped samples as frozen whole blood, isolated PBMCs, or DNA extracted from either of those sample types. The immunoSEQ Assay, a bias-controlled multiplex PCR, was used to amplify TCRbeta CDR3 regions from genomic DNA. For the original study's pipeline: Within the assay, amplification of reference gene primers was used to estimate how many nucleated cells each sample contained. To quantify the absolute abundance of each unique TCRbeta CDR3 rearrangement, sequence reads were collapsed and filtered. For each sample, productive Simpson clonality was calculated as the square root of Simpson's diversity index over productive rearrangements. The clones in this table, taken by TCRdb from immuneACCESS, are in-frame only. Not every clone is retained; where verified, under half of the shortfall comes from an unresolved V gene, and the cause of the rest is unknown. Clone size and V and J calls were adopted from that table, with D and trimming inferred from the DNA. The sample table shows more than 35,000 clones, and roughly nine tenths are seen once. Under 5% of the sample goes to the ten largest clones.

The receptor was derived from a human donor in a cohort sampled during active COVID-19. The chain links TRBV18 with TRBJ2-2; 7 junctional bases match TRBD2. Sample: peripheral blood. For the CDR3, the sequence is CASSPSLPGGTGELFF. The DNA reads TGTGCCAGCTCACCCTCACTACCCGGGGGGACCGGGGAGCTGTTTTTT.